This T cell receptor beta chain was recorded in a study of blood T cell repertoires in COVID-19. Looking at the study overall: Acute and convalescent COVID-19 specimens originated in the United States, Italy and Spain. T cells, B-cell-depleted T cells, or PBMCs supplied cDNA or gDNA.

The CDR3 has 12 residues. Germline-derived CDR1 and CDR2 are MDHEN and SYDVKM. The germline V and J ends were trimmed by 5 bases and 5 bases, with 9 bases remaining between them. Methods used by the authors: Nucleated cell number was recorded as an estimate derived from reference gene primer amplification. The table came from immunoSEQ multiplex PCR; TCRdb's copy has only in-frame clones and leaves some out. Clonal size and the V and J genes are those of that table, whereas D and trimming came from the DNA. The sample lists roughly 98,000 clones; approximately 78% were seen once. The receptor comes from a human donor in a cohort sampled during active COVID-19. The sample was peripheral blood. The chain couples TRBV28 to TRBJ1-2; unclear D gene. The CDR3 sequence: CASSLDGYGYTF. CDR3 sequence (DNA): TGTGCCAGCAGTCTTGACGGGTATGGCTACACCTTC.